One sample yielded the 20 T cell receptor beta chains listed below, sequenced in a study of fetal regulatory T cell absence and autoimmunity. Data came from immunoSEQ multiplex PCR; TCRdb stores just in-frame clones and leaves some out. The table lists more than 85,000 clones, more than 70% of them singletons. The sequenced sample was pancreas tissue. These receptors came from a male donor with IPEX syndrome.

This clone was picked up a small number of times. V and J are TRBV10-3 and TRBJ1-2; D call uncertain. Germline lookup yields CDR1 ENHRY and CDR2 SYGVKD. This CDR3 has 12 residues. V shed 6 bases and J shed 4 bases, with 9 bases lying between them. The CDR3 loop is CAISPDTYGYTF. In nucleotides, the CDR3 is TGTGCCATCAGCCCCGACACCTATGGCTACACCTTC.

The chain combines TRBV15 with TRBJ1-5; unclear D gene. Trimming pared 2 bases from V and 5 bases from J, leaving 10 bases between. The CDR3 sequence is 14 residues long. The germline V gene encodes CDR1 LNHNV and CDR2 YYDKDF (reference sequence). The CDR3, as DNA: TGTGCCACCAGCAGACGGAGTGCTTATCAGCCCCAGCATTTT. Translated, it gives CATSRRSAYQPQHF.

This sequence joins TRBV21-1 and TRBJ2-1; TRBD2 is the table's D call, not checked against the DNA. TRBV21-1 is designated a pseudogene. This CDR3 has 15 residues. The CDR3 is CASTTGTLSHNEQFF. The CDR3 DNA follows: TGTGCCAGCACCACCGGGACTCTCTCGCACAATGAGCAGTTCTTC.

CDR3 in amino acids: CASSVGDSSGDTQYF. The CDR3 bases are TGTGCCAGCAGCGTAGGGGACAGCTCCGGAGATACGCAGTATTTT. The chain is built from TRBV9 and TRBJ2-3, with 7 positions matching TRBD1. Germline CDR1 reads SGDLS; CDR2 reads YYNGEE. The V gene end was trimmed by 0 bases and the J gene end by 5 bases; junction bases not matched to a gene: 6. This CDR3 has 15 residues.

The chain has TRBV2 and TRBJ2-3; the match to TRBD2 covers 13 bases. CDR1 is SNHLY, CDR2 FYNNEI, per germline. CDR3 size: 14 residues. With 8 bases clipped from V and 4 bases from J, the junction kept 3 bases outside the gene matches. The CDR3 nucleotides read TGTGCCAGCGAACTAGCGGGAGGGGCAGATACGCAGTATTTT. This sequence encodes CASELAGGADTQYF.

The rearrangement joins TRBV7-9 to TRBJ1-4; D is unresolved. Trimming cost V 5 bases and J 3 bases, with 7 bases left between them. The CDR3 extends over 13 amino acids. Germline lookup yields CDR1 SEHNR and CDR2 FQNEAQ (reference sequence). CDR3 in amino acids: CASSRVANEKLFF. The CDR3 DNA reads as TGTGCCAGCAGCAGGGTTGCTAATGAAAAACTGTTTTTT.

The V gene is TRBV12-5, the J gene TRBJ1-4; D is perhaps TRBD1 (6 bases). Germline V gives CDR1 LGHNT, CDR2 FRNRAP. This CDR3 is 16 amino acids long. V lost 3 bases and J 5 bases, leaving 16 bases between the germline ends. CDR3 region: CASGFQTGYWNEKLFF. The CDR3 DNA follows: TGTGCTAGTGGTTTCCAAACAGGGTATTGGAATGAAAAACTGTTTTTT.

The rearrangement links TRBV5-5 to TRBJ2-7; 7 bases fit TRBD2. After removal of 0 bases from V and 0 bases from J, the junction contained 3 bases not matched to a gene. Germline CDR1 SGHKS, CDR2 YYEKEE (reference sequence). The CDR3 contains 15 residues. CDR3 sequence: CASSLAGGSSYEQYF. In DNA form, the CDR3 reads TGTGCCAGCAGCTTGGCCGGGGGGAGCTCCTACGAGCAGTACTTC. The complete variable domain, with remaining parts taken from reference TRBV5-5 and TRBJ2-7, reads DAGVTQSPTHLIKTRGQQVTLRCSPISGHKSVSWYQQVLGQGPQFIFQYYEKEERGRGNFPDRFSARQFPNYSSELNVNALLLGDSALYLCASSLAGGSSYEQYFGPGTRLTVT.

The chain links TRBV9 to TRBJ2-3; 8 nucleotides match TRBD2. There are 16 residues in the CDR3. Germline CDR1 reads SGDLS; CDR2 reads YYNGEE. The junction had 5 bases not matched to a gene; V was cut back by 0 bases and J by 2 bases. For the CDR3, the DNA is TGTGCCAGCAGCGTAGGAGCGGGGGTCGCCACAGATACGCAGTATTTT. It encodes CASSVGAGVATDTQYF.

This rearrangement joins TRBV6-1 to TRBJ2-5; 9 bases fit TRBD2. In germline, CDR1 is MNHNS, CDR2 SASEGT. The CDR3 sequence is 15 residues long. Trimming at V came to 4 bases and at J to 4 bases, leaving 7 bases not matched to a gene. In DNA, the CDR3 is TGTGCCAGCAGTGCAGGCGCGGGGGGGCGAGAGACCCAGTACTTC. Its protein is CASSAGAGGRETQYF.

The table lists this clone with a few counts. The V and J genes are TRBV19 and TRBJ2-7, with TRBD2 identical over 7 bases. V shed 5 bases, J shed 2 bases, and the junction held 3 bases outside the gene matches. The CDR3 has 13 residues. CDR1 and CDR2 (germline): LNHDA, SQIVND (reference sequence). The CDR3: CASSSGLAYEQYF. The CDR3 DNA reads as TGTGCCAGTAGTTCAGGACTAGCCTACGAGCAGTACTTC.

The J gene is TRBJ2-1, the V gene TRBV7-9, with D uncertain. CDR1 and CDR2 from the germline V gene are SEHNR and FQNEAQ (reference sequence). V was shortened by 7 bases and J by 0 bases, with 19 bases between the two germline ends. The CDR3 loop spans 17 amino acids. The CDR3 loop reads CASTLRRIASSYNEQFF. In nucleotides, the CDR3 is TGTGCCAGCACCCTTAGAAGAATAGCTTCCTCCTACAATGAGCAGTTCTTC.

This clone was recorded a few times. Here the CDR3 reads CASSLMGSNYGYTF. For the CDR3, the DNA is TGTGCCAGCAGCCTTATGGGCTCTAACTATGGCTACACCTTC. The chain combines TRBV7-2 with TRBJ1-2; D unresolved. Trimming pared 5 bases from V and 0 bases from J, leaving 10 bases between. Per the germline V gene, CDR1 is SGHTA and CDR2 is FQGNSA. CDR3 size: 14 residues.

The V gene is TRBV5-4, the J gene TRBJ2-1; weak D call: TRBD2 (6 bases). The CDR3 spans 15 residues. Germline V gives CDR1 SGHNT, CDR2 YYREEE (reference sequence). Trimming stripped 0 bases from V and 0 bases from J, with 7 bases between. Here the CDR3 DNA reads TGTGCCAGCAGCTTGGGACTAGTCTCCTACAATGAGCAGTTCTTC. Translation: CASSLGLVSYNEQFF.

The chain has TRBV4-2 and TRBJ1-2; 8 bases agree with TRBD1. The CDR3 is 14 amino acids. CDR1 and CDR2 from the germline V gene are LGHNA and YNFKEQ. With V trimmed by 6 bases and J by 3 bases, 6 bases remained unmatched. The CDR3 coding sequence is TGTGCCAGCAGGCCGGGACAGGATGACTATGGCTACACCTTC. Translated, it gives CASRPGQDDYGYTF.

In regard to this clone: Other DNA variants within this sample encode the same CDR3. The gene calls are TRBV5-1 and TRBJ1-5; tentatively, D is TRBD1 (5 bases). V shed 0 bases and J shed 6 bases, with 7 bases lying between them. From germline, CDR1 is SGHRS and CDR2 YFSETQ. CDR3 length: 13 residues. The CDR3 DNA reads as TGCGCCAGCAGCTTGGCCGGGGGTCAGCCCCAGCATTTT. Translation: CASSLAGGQPQHF.

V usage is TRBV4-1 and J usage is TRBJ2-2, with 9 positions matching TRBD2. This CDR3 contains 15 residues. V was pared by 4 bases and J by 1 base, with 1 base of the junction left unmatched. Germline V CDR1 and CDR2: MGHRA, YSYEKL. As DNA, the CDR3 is TGCGCCAGCAGCCCGACTAGCGGGAACACCGGGGAGCTGTTTTTT. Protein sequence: CASSPTSGNTGELFF.

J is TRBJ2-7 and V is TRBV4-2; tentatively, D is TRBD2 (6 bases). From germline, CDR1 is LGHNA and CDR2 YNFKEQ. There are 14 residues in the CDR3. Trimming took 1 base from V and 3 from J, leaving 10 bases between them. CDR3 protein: CASSQVIADYEQYF. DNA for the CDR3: TGTGCCAGCAGCCAAGTCATAGCGGACTACGAGCAGTACTTC.

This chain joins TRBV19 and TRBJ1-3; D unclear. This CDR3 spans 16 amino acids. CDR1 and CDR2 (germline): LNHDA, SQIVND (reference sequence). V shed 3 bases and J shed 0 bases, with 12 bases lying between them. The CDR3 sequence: CASSIFLRLSGNTIYF. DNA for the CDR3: TGTGCCAGTAGTATCTTTCTTCGGCTCTCTGGAAACACCATATATTTT.

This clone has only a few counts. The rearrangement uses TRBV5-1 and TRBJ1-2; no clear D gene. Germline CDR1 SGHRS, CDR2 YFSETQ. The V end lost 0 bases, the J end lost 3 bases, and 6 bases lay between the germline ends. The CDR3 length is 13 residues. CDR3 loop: CASSLGGDYGYTF. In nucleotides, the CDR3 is TGCGCCAGCAGCTTGGGCGGTGACTATGGCTACACCTTC.